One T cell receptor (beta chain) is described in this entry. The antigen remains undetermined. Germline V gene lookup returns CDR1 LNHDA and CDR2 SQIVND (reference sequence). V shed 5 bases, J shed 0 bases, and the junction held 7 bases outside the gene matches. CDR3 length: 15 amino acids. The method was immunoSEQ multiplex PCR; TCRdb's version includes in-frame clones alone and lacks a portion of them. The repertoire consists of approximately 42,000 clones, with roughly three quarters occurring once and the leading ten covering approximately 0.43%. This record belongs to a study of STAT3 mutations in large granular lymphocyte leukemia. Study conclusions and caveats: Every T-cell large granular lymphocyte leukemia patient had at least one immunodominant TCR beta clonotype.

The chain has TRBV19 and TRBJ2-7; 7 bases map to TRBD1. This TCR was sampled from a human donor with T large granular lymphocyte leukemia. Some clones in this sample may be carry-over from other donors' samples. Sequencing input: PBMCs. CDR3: CASSPKGGPSYEQYF. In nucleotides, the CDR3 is TGTGCCAGTAGTCCAAAAGGGGGCCCCTCCTACGAGCAGTACTTC.